The present entry profiles one T cell receptor (beta chain) with its context. Antigen specificity is unknown. These data are taken from a study of blood T cells in healthy people across ages. Findings and caveats of the study: Naive T cell percentage by flow cytometry tracked strongly with beta diversity.

Germline assignment: CDR1 SGHRS and CDR2 YFSETQ. J lost 7 bases, V lost 4 bases, and 14 bases had no gene match. CDR3 length: 16 amino acids. Samples each yielded at least 6 micrograms of total RNA. The second PCR ran about 6 to 12 cycles with a sample-barcoded 5' primer and J-beta primers. All samples gave at least 3 million CDR3-containing paired-end reads. One entry per CDR3 protein results from TCRdb running MiXCR on the 5' RACE reads. Found here are some 1.8 million distinct CDR3 sequences, roughly 43% of them singletons; the top ten hold under 30%. The receptor was isolated from a human donor in good health. J is TRBJ2-1 and V is TRBV5-1; 7 bases fit TRBD2. Source material: blood. CDR3: CASSPTTSSGRNEQFF. As DNA, the CDR3 is TGCGCCAGCAGCCCCACGACTAGCTCTGGGAGAAATGAGCAGTTCTTC.